The TCR beta chain under discussion was sequenced for a study of CD8+ T cells in alopecia areata. Background on the study: Treatment comprised oral tofacitinib, 5 to 10 mg twice daily, in treated patients.

Indicated treatment: oral pan-JAK inhibitor, 5-10 mg twice daily. Sorting from PBMCs produced CD4+ and CD8+ T cells. After isolation, RNA underwent reverse transcription to generate cDNA as the sequencing template. TCRdb's table, derived via immunoSEQ multiplex PCR, lists solely in-frame clones and lacks some. The top ten hold around a quarter of the sample, which has 100,000 to 130,000 clones, 84% seen once. This CDR3 contains 13 residues. Germline V lookup: CDR1 MNHEY, CDR2 SVGAGI. Trimming took 2 bases from V and 4 from J, leaving 8 bases between them. The sample was CD8+ T cells sorted from blood, taken at week 24, from a patient treated with tofacitinib. The clonotype comes from a human donor with alopecia areata. The V and J genes are TRBV6-5 and TRBJ1-1, with D uncertain. The CDR3: CASSYEAGTEAFF. The DNA of the CDR3 is TGTGCCAGCAGTTACGAGGCAGGCACTGAAGCTTTCTTT.